This T cell receptor (beta chain) originates from a study of tumor and adjacent non-tumor tissue in lung cancer. Study context: Aged roughly 30 to 85 years, patients included roughly eleven men and several women with stage I to III disease. General study results and limits: Tumor tissue had significantly higher TCR diversity than normal lung. Normal lung showed higher cumulative top 100 clone frequency than tumor.

Looked up from germline, CDR1 is LGHNA and CDR2 is YSLEER. The CDR3 is 15 residues long. About this clonotype itself: Antigen specificity is unknown.

The library came from three nested PCR rounds adapted from ARM-PCR protocols. From the multiplex PCR reads, TCRdb called clonotypes with MiXCR, one entry per CDR3 protein. The sample has 75,000 to 95,000 distinct CDR3 sequences; approximately 65% are singletons. RNA was extracted from bulk tissue without any cell sorting. The chain couples TRBV4-3 to TRBJ2-7; 10 nucleotides line up with TRBD2. The sequence came from a man in his 60s with non-small cell lung cancer. Sequenced: lung tumor tissue. The CDR3, as DNA: TGCATCAGCAGCCTTGGGACTAGCGAGTCCTACGAGCAGTACTTC. Residues: CISSLGTSESYEQYF.